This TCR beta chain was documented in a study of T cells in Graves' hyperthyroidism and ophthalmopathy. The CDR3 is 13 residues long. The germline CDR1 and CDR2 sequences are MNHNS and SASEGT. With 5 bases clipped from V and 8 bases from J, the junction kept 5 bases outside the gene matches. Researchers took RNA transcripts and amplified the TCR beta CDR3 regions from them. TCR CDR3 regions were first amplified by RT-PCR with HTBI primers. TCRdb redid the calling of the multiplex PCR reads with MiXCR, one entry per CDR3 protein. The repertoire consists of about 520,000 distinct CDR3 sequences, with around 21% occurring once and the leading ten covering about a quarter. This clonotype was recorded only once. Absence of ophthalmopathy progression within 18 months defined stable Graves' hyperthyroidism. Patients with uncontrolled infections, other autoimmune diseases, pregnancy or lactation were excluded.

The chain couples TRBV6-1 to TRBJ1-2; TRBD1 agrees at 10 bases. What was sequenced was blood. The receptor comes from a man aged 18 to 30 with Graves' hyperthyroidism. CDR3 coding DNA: TGTGCCAGCAGTCAGGGGACAGGGGTCGGCTACACCTTC. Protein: CASSQGTGVGYTF.